These 5 T cell receptor beta chains originate from one sample sequenced in a study of CXCR3-negative and CXCR3-positive naive CD8 T cells. Broader study findings: For CXCR3-positive naive cells, TRB CDR3s were more hydrophobic than those of CXCR3-negative naive cells.

These receptors are not linked to any known antigen. Libraries were UMI-labeled 5' RACE TRB cDNA. TCRdb reprocessed the 5' RACE reads; each CDR3 protein has one entry and no DNA is given. Its clone listing holds over 70,000 distinct CDR3 sequences. The sample taken for sequencing was naive CXCR3+ CD8+ T cells from blood. Subset in this sample: CD45RO-CCR7+CD27+CD95- naive CD8+ T cells expressing CXCR3 (TNR3+). The receptors stem from a human donor in good health. Some clones in this sample may be carry-over from other donors' samples.

The chain uses TRBV3-1 and TRBJ2-5. Per germline, CDR1 LGHDT and CDR2 YNNKEL (reference sequence). This CDR3 is built from 12 residues. The CDR3 loop reads CASSQLSETQYF.

V gene TRBV29-1 combines with J gene TRBJ2-5. The CDR3 runs 13 residues. Germline V gene sequence: CDR1 SQVTM, CDR2 ANQGSEA. The CDR3 loop is CSVHLENQETQYF.

The CDR3 sequence: CASSLGFNTEAFF. V and J are TRBV28 and TRBJ1-1. CDR1 and CDR2 (germline): MDHEN, SYDVKM. The CDR3 loop spans 13 amino acids.

The V call is TRBV10-3, the J call TRBJ1-5. CDR1 is ENHRY, CDR2 SYGVKD, per germline. CDR3 length equals 14 residues. Here the CDR3 reads CAISQSGSNQPQHF.

The chain recombines TRBV20-1 with TRBJ2-7; the D call from TCRdb, TRBD2, cannot be confirmed without DNA. This CDR3 comprises 16 residues. Germline V gene data show CDR1 as DFQATT and CDR2 as SNEGSKA (reference sequence). CDR3 in amino acids: CSARDLAGFGPYEQYF.